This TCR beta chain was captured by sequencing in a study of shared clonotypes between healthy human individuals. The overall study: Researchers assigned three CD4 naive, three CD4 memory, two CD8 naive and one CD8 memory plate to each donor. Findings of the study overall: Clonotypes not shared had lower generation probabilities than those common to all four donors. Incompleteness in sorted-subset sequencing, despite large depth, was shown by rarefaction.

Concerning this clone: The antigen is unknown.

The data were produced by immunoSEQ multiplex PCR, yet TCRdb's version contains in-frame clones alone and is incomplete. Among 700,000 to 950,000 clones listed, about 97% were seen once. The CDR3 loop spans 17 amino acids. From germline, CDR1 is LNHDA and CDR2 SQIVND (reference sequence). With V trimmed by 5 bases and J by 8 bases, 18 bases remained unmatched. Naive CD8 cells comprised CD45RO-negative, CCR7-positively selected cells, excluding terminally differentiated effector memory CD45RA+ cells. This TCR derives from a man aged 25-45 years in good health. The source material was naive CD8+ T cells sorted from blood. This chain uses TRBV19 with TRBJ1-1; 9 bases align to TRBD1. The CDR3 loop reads CASSATGQGFVGSEAFF. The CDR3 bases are TGTGCCAGTAGTGCCACGGGACAGGGTTTTGTTGGAAGCGAAGCTTTCTTT.